This TCR beta chain was retrieved from a study of T cells in Graves' hyperthyroidism and ophthalmopathy. Broader study findings: Ophthalmopathy, which appeared later, was predicted by the model a median around 6.5 months before onset.

It was RNA transcripts that yielded the amplified TCR beta CDR3 regions. HTBI primers were used for first-round RT-PCR of the TCR CDR3. MiXCR was run by TCRdb on the multiplex PCR reads, yielding one entry per CDR3 protein. The repertoire holds approximately 530,000 distinct CDR3 sequences, with about 20% as singletons. Looked up from germline, CDR1 is MNHEY and CDR2 is SVGEGT. Trimming cost V 4 bases and J 5 bases, with 21 bases left between them. There are 17 residues in the CDR3. About this clonotype itself: Its antigen is still unknown.

Cells are PBMCs isolated from about 10 ml of fresh blood. The TCR originated in a man aged 40-55 years with Graves' ophthalmopathy. Input material: blood. The V gene is TRBV6-2 or TRBV6-3, the J gene TRBJ2-1, with D perhaps matching TRBD1 (5 bases). CDR3: CASSLPSRTRADNEQFF. The CDR3 DNA follows: TGTGCCAGCAGTTTACCATCTCGGACCAGGGCCGACAATGAGCAGTTCTTC.